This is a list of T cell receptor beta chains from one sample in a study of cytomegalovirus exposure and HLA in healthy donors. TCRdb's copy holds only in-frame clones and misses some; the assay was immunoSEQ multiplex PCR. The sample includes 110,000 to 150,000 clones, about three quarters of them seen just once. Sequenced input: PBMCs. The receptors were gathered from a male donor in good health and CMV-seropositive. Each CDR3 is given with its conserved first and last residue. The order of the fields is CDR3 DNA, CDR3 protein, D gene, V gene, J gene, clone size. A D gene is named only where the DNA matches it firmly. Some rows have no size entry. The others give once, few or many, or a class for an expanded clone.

TGTGCCAGCAGTTACTCATCACAGGGGTATGGAAACACCATATATTTT	CASSYSSQGYGNTIYF	TRBD1	TRBV6-5	TRBJ1-3	once
TGTGCCAGTAGTTCCGACAGGGGGAACACTGAAGCTTTCTTT	CASSSDRGNTEAFF	TRBD1	TRBV19	TRBJ1-1	once
TGTGCCACCGTAGGACTAGCGGGGGGGCCAGACACCGGGGAGCTGTTTTTT	CATVGLAGGPDTGELFF	TRBD2	TRBV10-3	TRBJ2-2	NA
TGCGCCAGCAGCCAAGATTCTCGGGGAACCTACGAGCAGTACTTC	CASSQDSRGTYEQYF	NA	TRBV4-3	TRBJ2-7	NA
TGTGCCAGCAGCTTAGTTCCTAGCAGCACAGATACGCAGTATTTT	CASSLVPSSTDTQYF	NA	TRBV7-9	TRBJ2-3	NA
TGTGCCAGTAGTAGCGACAGTGTTTACAATGAGCAGTTCTTC	CASSSDSVYNEQFF	NA	TRBV19	TRBJ2-1	NA
TGTGCCAGCAGCAAAGTGAAGGGACTAGCGGTCCCCGGGGATCACGAGCAGTACTTC	CASSKVKGLAVPGDHEQYF	NA	TRBV21-1	TRBJ2-7	NA
TGTGCCAGCAGTCGGGGACAGGGGGCTTGGAGCGGCTATGGCTACACCTTC	CASSRGQGAWSGYGYTF	TRBD1	TRBV27	TRBJ1-2	NA
TGTGCCAGCAGTTTTTACAGTTCACCCCTCCACTTT	CASSFYSSPLHF	NA	TRBV27	TRBJ1-6	NA
TGTGCCAGTAGTATTTGGGGGACAGGGGGCCAACAGCCCCAGCATTTT	CASSIWGTGGQQPQHF	TRBD1	TRBV19	TRBJ1-5	NA
TGTGCCAGCAGCCTCAGCGCTAGCGGAGTGGGGGAACAGTACTTC	CASSLSASGVGEQYF	TRBD2	TRBV14	TRBJ2-7	NA